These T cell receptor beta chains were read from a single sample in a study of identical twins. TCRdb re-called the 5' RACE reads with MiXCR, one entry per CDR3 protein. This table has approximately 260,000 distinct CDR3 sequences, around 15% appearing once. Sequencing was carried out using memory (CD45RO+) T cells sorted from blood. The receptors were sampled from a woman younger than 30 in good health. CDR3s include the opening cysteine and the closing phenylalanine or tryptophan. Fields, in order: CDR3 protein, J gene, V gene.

CASSSTGHPRSEQYF TRBJ2-7 TRBV12-3/TRBV12-4
CATRPINTGELFF TRBJ2-2 TRBV7-2
CASSLSAGGKVF TRBJ2-1 TRBV28
CSVTRGEQFF TRBJ2-1 TRBV29-1
CASSLGRGAPYNEQFF TRBJ2-1 TRBV12-3/TRBV12-4
CASSSTSGGAYTQYF TRBJ2-3 TRBV7-3
CASRRQGLGPAGEQYF TRBJ2-7 TRBV7-9
CASKPGQGYNEQFF TRBJ2-1 TRBV6-1
CASSLGQGAGNTIYF TRBJ1-3 TRBV5-1
CASSWSGDYNEQFF TRBJ2-1 TRBV7-8
CASNKQGASGNTIYF TRBJ1-3 TRBV9
CASSYTESDTQYF TRBJ2-3 TRBV7-3
CASGRGPGISPGNTIYF TRBJ1-3 TRBV5-6
CASSLTLRGVDGYTF TRBJ1-2 TRBV14
CAWSLHAGTANIQYF TRBJ2-4 TRBV30
CASSRRTGPEQFF TRBJ2-1 TRBV3-1
CASSQSGGNHYEQYF TRBJ2-7 TRBV3-1
CASSPLKWEGTNEQFF TRBJ2-1 TRBV6-2/TRBV6-3
CASRQGGGTEAFF TRBJ1-1 TRBV12-3/TRBV12-4
CSALRGAASYEQYF TRBJ2-7 TRBV20-1
CATSEQGAGELFF TRBJ2-2 TRBV24-1
CASSLQGAGVSTDTQYF TRBJ2-3 TRBV5-1
CASSQVEAGGGETQYF TRBJ2-5 TRBV4-1
CASTRGQGAYTQYF TRBJ2-3 TRBV6-1
CASSLSESSYNEQFF TRBJ2-1 TRBV7-2
CASSLVGPMAGGSDTQYF TRBJ2-3 TRBV11-2
CSVGGVRNEQFF TRBJ2-1 TRBV20-1
CATPRDLAANTGELFF TRBJ2-2 TRBV7-2
CASSVRDSKVNEQFF TRBJ2-1 TRBV25-1
CSASTRGLSDEQYF TRBJ2-7 TRBV20-1
CASSYSSQGATLNQPQHF TRBJ1-5 TRBV6-2/TRBV6-3
CASSQDQARVYEQYF TRBJ2-7 TRBV3-1
CASSSGSEAYNEQFF TRBJ2-1 TRBV12-3/TRBV12-4